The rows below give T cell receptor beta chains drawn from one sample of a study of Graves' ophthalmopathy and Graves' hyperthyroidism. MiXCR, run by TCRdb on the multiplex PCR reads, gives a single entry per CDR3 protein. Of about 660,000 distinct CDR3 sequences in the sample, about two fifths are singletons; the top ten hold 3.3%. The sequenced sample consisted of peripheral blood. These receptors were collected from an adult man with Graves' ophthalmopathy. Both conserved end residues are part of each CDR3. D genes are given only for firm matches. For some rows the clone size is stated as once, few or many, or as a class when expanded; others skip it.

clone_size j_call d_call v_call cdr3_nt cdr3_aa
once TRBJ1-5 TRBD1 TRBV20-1 TGCAGTGCTAGAGGACAGGGAGAGACCCAGCATTTT CSARGQGETQHF
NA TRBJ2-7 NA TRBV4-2 TGTGCCAGCAGGCACCAGGCTATCAGCTCCTACGAGCAGTACTTC CASRHQAISSYEQYF
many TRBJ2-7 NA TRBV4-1 TGCGCCAGCAGCCAAACGGGGCTGAACGAGCAGTACTTC CASSQTGLNEQYF
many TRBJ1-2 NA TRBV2 TGTGCCAGCAGTGGAGGGTTAGGCTACACCTTC CASSGGLGYTF
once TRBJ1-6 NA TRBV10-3 TGTGCCATCAGTGAGTCCAAGGGGACACCCAATCAGCCCCTCCACTTT CAISESKGTPNQPLHF
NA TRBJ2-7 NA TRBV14 TGTGCCAGCAGCACCTTTACCTCCTACGAGCAGTACTTC CASSTFTSYEQYF
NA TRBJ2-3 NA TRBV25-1 TGTGCCAGCAGCCCGCAAAGGCCGTTAGATACGCAGTATTTT CASSPQRPLDTQYF
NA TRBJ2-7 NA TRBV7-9 TGTGCCAGCAGCCCCGGCCCTTCCTACGAGCGGTACTTC CASSPGPSYERYF
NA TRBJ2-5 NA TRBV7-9 TGTGCCAGCAGCTCTGCTCCGGGACACAAGACCCAGTACTTC CASSSAPGHKTQYF
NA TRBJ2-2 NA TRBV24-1 TGTGCCACCAGTGGCGCAGGGCCCGGGGAGCTGTTTTTT CATSGAGPGELFF
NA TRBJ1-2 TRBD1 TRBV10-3 TGTGCCATCAGAACAGGGGGATATGATGGCTACACCTTC CAIRTGGYDGYTF
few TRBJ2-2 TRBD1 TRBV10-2 TGCGCCAGCAGTAGACAATCTGGACAGGGAGCCCTCGGGGAGCTGTTTTTT CASSRQSGQGALGELFF
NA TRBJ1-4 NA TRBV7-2 TGTGCCAACAGCTTAACGGGGCTTAATGAAAAACTGTTTTTT CANSLTGLNEKLFF
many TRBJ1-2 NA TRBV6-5 TGTGCCAGCAGTTACTCGATGTGGGGGCAAGATGGCTACACCTTC CASSYSMWGQDGYTF
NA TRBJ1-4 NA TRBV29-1 TGCAGCATTGATTTTAGTGAAAAACTGCTTTTT CSIDFSEKLLF
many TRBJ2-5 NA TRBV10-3 TGTGCCATCAGTGAGGGGGAGACAGCTGGGGAGACCCAGTACTTC CAISEGETAGETQYF
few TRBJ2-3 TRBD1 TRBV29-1 TGCAGCGTTCTGACAGGGCCTCTCTCAGATACGCAGTATTTT CSVLTGPLSDTQYF
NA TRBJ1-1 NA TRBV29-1 TGCAGCGTTGTGCCAGGGGCAGGAAACACTGAAGCTTTCTTT CSVVPGAGNTEAFF
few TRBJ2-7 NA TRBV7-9 TGTGCCAGCAGCTTAGGTGAGACAGAAATCTACGAGCAGTACTTC CASSLGETEIYEQYF
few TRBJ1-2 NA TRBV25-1 TGTGCCAGCAGTTTTCGGACAGACGCCTTTGGCTACACCTTC CASSFRTDAFGYTF
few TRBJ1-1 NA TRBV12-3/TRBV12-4 TGTGCCAGCAGTTTCTGGACAGCCTTCTCGCGGAACACTGAAGCTTTCTTT CASSFWTAFSRNTEAFF
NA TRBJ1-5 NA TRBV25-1 TGTGCCAGCAGTGAAAAGACGGACAATCAGCCCCAGCATTTT CASSEKTDNQPQHF
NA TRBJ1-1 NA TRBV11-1 TGTGCCAGCAGCTTTTCTGTCGGGTGGAACACTGAAGCTTTCTTT CASSFSVGWNTEAFF
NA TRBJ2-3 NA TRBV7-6 TGTGCCAGCAGCTTACTCAGGAGTACAGATACGCAGTATTTT CASSLLRSTDTQYF